This is a list of T cell receptor beta chains from one sample in a study of radiotherapy plus CTLA-4 blockade in lung cancer. The data were produced by immunoSEQ multiplex PCR, yet TCRdb's version contains in-frame clones alone and is incomplete. The table has over 85,000 clones, 85% to 90% seen once. This material consisted of peripheral blood, taken from a patient treated with radiotherapy plus ipilimumab. Source of these receptors: a human donor with non-small cell lung cancer that progressed on radiotherapy plus ipilimumab. The CDR3 runs from the conserved cysteine through the conserved F or W. Each record gives: CDR3 protein, CDR3 DNA, D gene, V gene, clone size, J gene. A D gene is named only where the DNA matches it firmly. Size values are once, few and many counts, or a class for expanded clones, and some rows have none.

CDR3 protein: CASSREGTGNQPQHF
CDR3 DNA: TGTGCCAGCAGCAGAGAAGGGACAGGCAATCAGCCCCAGCATTTT
D gene: TRBD1
V gene: TRBV11-2
clone size: NA
J gene: TRBJ1-5

CDR3 protein: CSASRDYQFF
CDR3 DNA: TGCAGTGCTAGCCGGGACTATCAGTTCTTC
D gene: TRBD2
V gene: TRBV20-1
clone size: NA
J gene: TRBJ2-1

CDR3 protein: CASSPGADTQYF
CDR3 DNA: TGTGCCAGCAGCCCGGGGGCAGATACGCAGTATTTT
D gene: NA
V gene: TRBV9
clone size: NA
J gene: TRBJ2-3

CDR3 protein: CASSLSRDTDTQYF
CDR3 DNA: TGTGCCAGCAGCTTAAGTCGGGACACAGATACGCAGTATTTT
D gene: NA
V gene: TRBV7-3
clone size: NA
J gene: TRBJ2-3

CDR3 protein: CASSLEASGRNAGELFF
CDR3 DNA: TGTGCCAGCAGCTTAGAGGCTAGCGGGAGGAACGCCGGGGAGCTGTTTTTT
D gene: TRBD2
V gene: TRBV11-3
clone size: NA
J gene: TRBJ2-2

CDR3 protein: CASSSGVGEQYF
CDR3 DNA: TGTGCCAGCAGTTCAGGGGTGGGCGAGCAGTACTTC
D gene: NA
V gene: TRBV6-6
clone size: few
J gene: TRBJ2-7

CDR3 protein: CASSRQADQPQHF
CDR3 DNA: TGTGCCAGCAGCCGACAGGCGGATCAGCCCCAGCATTTT
D gene: NA
V gene: TRBV9
clone size: NA
J gene: TRBJ1-5

CDR3 protein: CASSLTSEGSYEQYF
CDR3 DNA: TGTGCCAGCAGTCTGACTAGTGAAGGTTCGTACGAGCAGTACTTC
D gene: NA
V gene: TRBV27
clone size: NA
J gene: TRBJ2-7

CDR3 protein: CASSPGTTSYGYTF
CDR3 DNA: TGTGCCAGCAGCCCCGGGACAACGAGCTATGGCTACACCTTC
D gene: NA
V gene: TRBV27
clone size: NA
J gene: TRBJ1-2

CDR3 protein: CASSQTSERDTQYF
CDR3 DNA: TGCGCCAGCAGCCAGACTAGCGAAAGGGATACGCAGTATTTT
D gene: TRBD2
V gene: TRBV4-1
clone size: NA
J gene: TRBJ2-3

CDR3 protein: CASGLVGGGPYQPQHF
CDR3 DNA: TGTGCTAGTGGTTTGGTTGGGGGGGGCCCCTATCAGCCCCAGCATTTT
D gene: NA
V gene: TRBV12-5
clone size: NA
J gene: TRBJ1-5

CDR3 protein: CAWSIKETQYF
CDR3 DNA: TGTGCCTGGAGTATAAAAGAGACCCAGTACTTC
D gene: NA
V gene: TRBV30
clone size: NA
J gene: TRBJ2-5

CDR3 protein: CASSQELLGGETQYF
CDR3 DNA: TGTGCCAGCAGCCAAGAGTTGCTAGGAGGAGAGACCCAGTACTTC
D gene: NA
V gene: TRBV4-2
clone size: NA
J gene: TRBJ2-5

CDR3 protein: CASSLSGKYEQYF
CDR3 DNA: TGTGCCAGCAGTTTATCGGGCAAATACGAGCAGTACTTC
D gene: NA
V gene: TRBV27
clone size: NA
J gene: TRBJ2-7

CDR3 protein: CASSPGAGTSAGELFF
CDR3 DNA: TGTGCCAGCAGCCCGGGGGCCGGGACTAGCGCCGGGGAGCTGTTTTTT
D gene: TRBD2
V gene: TRBV5-4
clone size: NA
J gene: TRBJ2-2

CDR3 protein: CASSETSGRYEQYF
CDR3 DNA: TGTGCCAGCAGTGAGACTAGCGGGAGATACGAGCAGTACTTC
D gene: TRBD2
V gene: TRBV25-1
clone size: NA
J gene: TRBJ2-7

CDR3 protein: CASSSPTGANVLTF
CDR3 DNA: TGTGCCAGCAGTTCGCCAACTGGGGCCAACGTCCTGACTTTC
D gene: NA
V gene: TRBV6-5
clone size: NA
J gene: TRBJ2-6

CDR3 protein: CASSPLRGDTEAFF
CDR3 DNA: TGTGCCAGCAGCCCACTAAGGGGGGACACTGAAGCTTTCTTT
D gene: NA
V gene: TRBV6-5
clone size: NA
J gene: TRBJ1-1

CDR3 protein: CASREAGTNEQFF
CDR3 DNA: TGTGCCAGCAGGGAGGCAGGGACGAATGAGCAGTTCTTC
D gene: NA
V gene: TRBV7-2
clone size: NA
J gene: TRBJ2-1

CDR3 protein: CASSYSGTFDNEQFF
CDR3 DNA: TGTGCCAGCAGTTACTCGGGGACTTTCGACAATGAGCAGTTCTTC
D gene: NA
V gene: TRBV6-6
clone size: NA
J gene: TRBJ2-1

CDR3 protein: CASSTVQGATGQYF
CDR3 DNA: TGTGCCAGCAGCACCGTACAGGGGGCGACCGGGCAGTACTTC
D gene: TRBD1
V gene: TRBV9
clone size: NA
J gene: TRBJ2-7

CDR3 protein: CATSLRGGIGNQPQHF
CDR3 DNA: TGTGCCACCAGCCTCAGGGGCGGAATCGGCAATCAGCCCCAGCATTTT
D gene: NA
V gene: TRBV15
clone size: few
J gene: TRBJ1-5

CDR3 protein: CASSEERGSRFPDTQYF
CDR3 DNA: TGTGCCAGCAGTGAAGAGAGGGGCAGCCGCTTTCCGGATACGCAGTATTTT
D gene: NA
V gene: TRBV6-1
clone size: NA
J gene: TRBJ2-3

CDR3 protein: CASSSGSGGRGDTQYF
CDR3 DNA: TGTGCCAGCAGCTCCGGATCTGGCGGGAGAGGAGATACGCAGTATTTT
D gene: TRBD2
V gene: TRBV6-6
clone size: NA
J gene: TRBJ2-3

CDR3 protein: CSGSRDGRNTEAFF
CDR3 DNA: TGCAGCGGTTCCAGGGACGGAAGGAACACTGAAGCTTTCTTT
D gene: NA
V gene: TRBV29-1
clone size: NA
J gene: TRBJ1-1

CDR3 protein: CASREQGTGYTF
CDR3 DNA: TGTGCCAGCCGAGAACAGGGGACTGGCTACACCTTC
D gene: TRBD1
V gene: TRBV2
clone size: NA
J gene: TRBJ1-2

CDR3 protein: CASSSGSSYEQYF
CDR3 DNA: TGTGCCAGCAGTAGCGGGAGCTCCTACGAGCAGTACTTC
D gene: TRBD2
V gene: TRBV9
clone size: NA
J gene: TRBJ2-7

CDR3 protein: CASMRDTEAFF
CDR3 DNA: TGTGCCAGCATGAGAGACACTGAAGCTTTCTTT
D gene: NA
V gene: TRBV27
clone size: NA
J gene: TRBJ1-1

CDR3 protein: CASSLNSRGYGYTF
CDR3 DNA: TGTGCCAGCAGCTTAAATAGCCGGGGCTATGGCTACACCTTC
D gene: NA
V gene: TRBV11-3
clone size: NA
J gene: TRBJ1-2

CDR3 protein: CASSQGSAGTSRSSTDTQYF
CDR3 DNA: TGCGCCAGCAGCCAAGGTAGCGCCGGGACTAGCAGGTCTAGCACAGATACGCAGTATTTT
D gene: TRBD2
V gene: TRBV4-1
clone size: once
J gene: TRBJ2-3

CDR3 protein: CASSLDQRGGSTYEQYF
CDR3 DNA: TGCGCCAGCAGCTTGGACCAAAGAGGGGGCTCGACCTACGAGCAGTACTTC
D gene: TRBD1
V gene: TRBV5-1
clone size: NA
J gene: TRBJ2-7

CDR3 protein: CAISLQREGRVDTQYF
CDR3 DNA: TGTGCCATCAGTCTCCAGCGGGAGGGCCGCGTGGATACGCAGTATTTT
D gene: TRBD2
V gene: TRBV10-3
clone size: once
J gene: TRBJ2-3

CDR3 protein: CASSPDRRGLGYTF
CDR3 DNA: TGTGCCAGCAGCCCGGACAGAAGGGGATTAGGCTACACCTTC
D gene: NA
V gene: TRBV5-6
clone size: NA
J gene: TRBJ1-2

CDR3 protein: CASSLLAASTDTQYF
CDR3 DNA: TGTGCCAGCAGCTTATTGGCGGCCAGCACAGATACGCAGTATTTT
D gene: NA
V gene: TRBV13
clone size: NA
J gene: TRBJ2-3

CDR3 protein: CASSMLGPTEAFF
CDR3 DNA: TGTGCCAGTAGTATGTTAGGACCCACTGAAGCTTTCTTT
D gene: NA
V gene: TRBV19
clone size: NA
J gene: TRBJ1-1

CDR3 protein: CASTLAASTDTQYF
CDR3 DNA: TGTGCCAGCACACTAGCGGCTAGCACAGATACGCAGTATTTT
D gene: TRBD2
V gene: TRBV6-1
clone size: NA
J gene: TRBJ2-3

CDR3 protein: CASSEGLLGYEQYF
CDR3 DNA: TGTGCCAGCAGTGAAGGCCTTTTAGGCTACGAGCAGTACTTC
D gene: NA
V gene: TRBV6-1
clone size: NA
J gene: TRBJ2-7

CDR3 protein: CASSPMFRVGGTGELFF
CDR3 DNA: TGTGCCAGCAGCCCGATGTTCAGGGTAGGGGGCACCGGGGAGCTGTTTTTT
D gene: NA
V gene: TRBV7-6
clone size: NA
J gene: TRBJ2-2

CDR3 protein: CASSLRPSADPSYNEQFF
CDR3 DNA: TGTGCCAGCAGCTTAAGGCCCTCTGCGGACCCCTCCTACAATGAGCAGTTCTTC
D gene: NA
V gene: TRBV7-2
clone size: NA
J gene: TRBJ2-1

CDR3 protein: CASSLFRDKNTEAFF
CDR3 DNA: TGTGCCAGCAGCTTATTCAGGGACAAGAACACTGAAGCTTTCTTT
D gene: NA
V gene: TRBV11-3
clone size: few
J gene: TRBJ1-1

CDR3 protein: CASTLGQVGSYEQYF
CDR3 DNA: TGTGCCAGCACCTTAGGGCAGGTGGGGTCCTACGAGCAGTACTTC
D gene: NA
V gene: TRBV5-6
clone size: NA
J gene: TRBJ2-7

CDR3 protein: CASSVAFNQPQHF
CDR3 DNA: TGTGCCAGCAGCGTTGCCTTTAATCAGCCCCAGCATTTT
D gene: NA
V gene: TRBV7-8
clone size: NA
J gene: TRBJ1-5

CDR3 protein: CASRWDTGSMTQYF
CDR3 DNA: TGTGCCAGCAGGTGGGACACCGGGTCAATGACCCAGTACTTC
D gene: NA
V gene: TRBV6-1
clone size: NA
J gene: TRBJ2-5

CDR3 protein: CATSRDLGPLSYEQYF
CDR3 DNA: TGTGCCACCAGCAGAGATTTGGGCCCTCTTAGCTACGAGCAGTACTTC
D gene: NA
V gene: TRBV15
clone size: NA
J gene: TRBJ2-7

CDR3 protein: CASRAGISGNTIYF
CDR3 DNA: TGCGCCAGCAGGGCCGGGATCTCTGGAAACACCATATATTTT
D gene: NA
V gene: TRBV5-1
clone size: NA
J gene: TRBJ1-3

CDR3 protein: CASSYRDRGWDEQFF
CDR3 DNA: TGTGCCAGCAGCTACCGGGACAGGGGATGGGATGAGCAGTTCTTC
D gene: TRBD1
V gene: TRBV7-8
clone size: NA
J gene: TRBJ2-1

CDR3 protein: CASSPSTAYEQYF
CDR3 DNA: TGTGCCAGCAGCCCGTCGACAGCATACGAGCAGTACTTC
D gene: NA
V gene: TRBV7-9
clone size: NA
J gene: TRBJ2-7

CDR3 protein: CASRRQGPTNEKLFF
CDR3 DNA: TGTGCCAGCAGACGACAGGGTCCAACTAATGAAAAACTGTTTTTT
D gene: TRBD1
V gene: TRBV6-6
clone size: once
J gene: TRBJ1-4

CDR3 protein: CASSLAGSYEQYF
CDR3 DNA: TGTGCCAGCAGCTTAGCGGGATCCTACGAGCAGTACTTC
D gene: NA
V gene: TRBV7-9
clone size: NA
J gene: TRBJ2-7

CDR3 protein: CASSFLGGPSNQPQHF
CDR3 DNA: TGTGCCAGCAGCTTCCTAGGGGGTCCTAGCAATCAGCCCCAGCATTTT
D gene: NA
V gene: TRBV7-2
clone size: NA
J gene: TRBJ1-5

CDR3 protein: CASSFGPQVFSGANVLTF
CDR3 DNA: TGCGCCAGCAGCTTCGGGCCACAGGTGTTCTCTGGGGCCAACGTCCTGACTTTC
D gene: NA
V gene: TRBV5-1
clone size: NA
J gene: TRBJ2-6

CDR3 protein: CSAQKFRLNTEAFF
CDR3 DNA: TGCAGCGCTCAAAAGTTTCGGTTGAACACTGAAGCTTTCTTT
D gene: NA
V gene: TRBV29-1
clone size: once
J gene: TRBJ1-1